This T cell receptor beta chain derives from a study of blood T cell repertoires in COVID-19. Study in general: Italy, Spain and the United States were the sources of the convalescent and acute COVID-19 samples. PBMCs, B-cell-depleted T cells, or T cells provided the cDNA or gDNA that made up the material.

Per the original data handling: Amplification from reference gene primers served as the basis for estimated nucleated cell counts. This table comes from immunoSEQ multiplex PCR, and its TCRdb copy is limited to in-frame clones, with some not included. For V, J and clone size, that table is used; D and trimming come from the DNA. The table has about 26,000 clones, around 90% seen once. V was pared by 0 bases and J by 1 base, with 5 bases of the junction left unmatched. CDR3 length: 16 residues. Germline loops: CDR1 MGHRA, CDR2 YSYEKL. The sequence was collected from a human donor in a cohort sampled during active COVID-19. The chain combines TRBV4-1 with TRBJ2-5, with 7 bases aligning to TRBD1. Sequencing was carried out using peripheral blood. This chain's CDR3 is CASSQEGTAFQETQYF. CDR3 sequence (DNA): TGCGCCAGCAGCCAAGAGGGGACAGCTTTCCAAGAGACCCAGTACTTC.